These T cell receptor beta chains were read from a single sample in a study of monozygotic twins with inflammatory bowel disease. Reanalyzing the 5' RACE reads, TCRdb keeps one entry per CDR3 protein, without DNA. The table lists tens of thousands of distinct CDR3 sequences. Sequencing input: blood. The source is a human donor with ulcerative colitis or Crohn's disease, or a healthy co-twin of an affected twin (not recorded which). The CDR3 runs from the conserved cysteine through the conserved F or W.

j_gene,v_gene,CDR3aa
TRBJ2-1,TRBV6-1,CASSHTGGGHDEQFF
TRBJ2-1,TRBV20-1,CSAIHLPGLAGGHPYNEQFF
TRBJ1-5,TRBV15,CATSRGGGINQPQHF
TRBJ2-5,TRBV5-1,CASSLGREKETQYF
TRBJ1-2,TRBV6-5,CASSYSAFNYGYTF
TRBJ1-3,TRBV7-2,CASSSNTIQAGNTIYF
TRBJ2-2,TRBV7-2,CASSLAGDGGELFF
TRBJ2-5,TRBV5-1,CASSTEASGGRGTQYF
TRBJ1-2,TRBV12-3/TRBV12-4,CASSLRASNYGYTF
TRBJ1-1,TRBV5-1,CASSLNPGGTEAFF
TRBJ1-1,TRBV5-5,CASSFTWVDTEAFF
TRBJ1-5,TRBV6-5,CASRRDIRQPQHF
TRBJ1-1,TRBV7-7,CASSLKEGTEAFF
TRBJ2-3,TRBV20-1,CSAPGLAGLDTQYF
TRBJ1-2,TRBV14,CASSQAGTRYGYTF
TRBJ1-6,TRBV27,CASSSRPADDSPLHF
TRBJ2-1,TRBV11-3,CASSLNGADYNEQFF
TRBJ1-1,TRBV20-1,CSANLGRGNTEAFF
TRBJ1-5,TRBV12-3/TRBV12-4,CASSFSGNQPQHF
TRBJ1-5,TRBV5-1,CASSLGDGRNQPQHF
TRBJ1-1,TRBV5-1,CASSFGVPPDMNTEAFF
TRBJ2-7,TRBV20-1,CSAREIGGYEQYF
TRBJ1-5,TRBV5-6,CASSLWDRNQPQHF
TRBJ2-7,TRBV10-2,CASSGGTGGSYEQYF
TRBJ1-5,TRBV6-1,CASSKNPGSNQPQHF
TRBJ2-1,TRBV18,CASSPPSARGNNEQFF
TRBJ1-2,TRBV5-5,CASSPGMLPNYGYTF
TRBJ2-5,TRBV5-1,CASSFGTGGFLETQYF
TRBJ1-1,TRBV6-4,CASTDSAGGAWWNTEAFF
TRBJ1-1,TRBV27,CASSPRTGNTEAFF
TRBJ2-5,TRBV18,CASSSVPLAETQYF
TRBJ2-2,TRBV29-1,CSVAPTGATGELFF
TRBJ1-5,TRBV2,CASQGQANQPQHF
TRBJ2-1,TRBV5-1,CASSLGQGVHNEQFF
TRBJ1-6,TRBV5-1,CASSLGLSASPVSPLHF
TRBJ2-1,TRBV6-5,CASTQGAKQFF
TRBJ1-5,TRBV24-1,CATGLCPGRNQPQHF
TRBJ1-2,TRBV20-1,CSARGQGLGYTF
TRBJ1-1,TRBV12-3/TRBV12-4,CASSFPLVPEAFF
TRBJ2-7,TRBV29-1,CSVDSHQGDHSYEQYF
TRBJ2-1,TRBV20-1,CSARDGAFNEQFF
TRBJ1-5,TRBV2,CASNGQQGKNQPQHF
TRBJ1-2,TRBV11-2,CASSLSQAVDYTF
TRBJ1-5,TRBV11-2,CASSPGLEFNQPQHF
TRBJ1-1,TRBV7-3,CASSLEGPDEAFF
TRBJ1-2,TRBV4-2,CASKGTGHGYTF
TRBJ1-1,TRBV16,CASSQSAGPVGAFF
TRBJ2-5,TRBV20-1,CSARKGGVVTQYF
TRBJ2-1,TRBV20-1,CSARDEAGLEWNEQFF
TRBJ2-3,TRBV9,CASSGGGGITDTQYF
TRBJ1-3,TRBV10-3,CAISEGGRSGNTIYF
TRBJ2-3,TRBV7-2,CASRVRGAGADTQYF
TRBJ2-5,TRBV20-1,CSAVRLAGAGYQETQYF